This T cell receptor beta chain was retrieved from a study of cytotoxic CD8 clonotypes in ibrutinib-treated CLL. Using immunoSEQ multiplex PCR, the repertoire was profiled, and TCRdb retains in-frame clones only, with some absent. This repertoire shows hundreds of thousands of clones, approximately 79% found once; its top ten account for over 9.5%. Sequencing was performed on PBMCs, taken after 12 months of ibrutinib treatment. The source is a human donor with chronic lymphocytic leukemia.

Written as DNA, the CDR3 is TGCGCCAGCAGCGCCGACAGGGGGCGAATCAATGAGCAGTTCTTC. Residues: CASSADRGRINEQFF. This chain links TRBV5-1 with TRBJ2-1; 10 bases match TRBD1. Trimming removed 4 bases from V and 6 bases from J; junction bases left unmatched: 7. This CDR3 region has 15 residues. Per the germline V gene, CDR1 is SGHRS and CDR2 is YFSETQ.